This T cell receptor (beta chain) came from a study of blood T cell repertoires in COVID-19. Germline V gene lookup returns CDR1 SNHLY and CDR2 FYNNEI. This CDR3 spans 12 amino acids. V dropped 9 bases and J dropped 0 bases, with 9 bases sitting between them. TCRdb's copy holds only in-frame clones and misses some; the assay was immunoSEQ multiplex PCR. This sample yields 200,000 to 300,000 clones, of which about 70% are seen a single time; about 3.5% belongs to the top ten. The origin of this receptor is a woman of 80 years or more with acute or convalescent COVID-19. The chain employs TRBV2 and TRBJ2-7; D gene uncertain. Sequences were obtained from peripheral blood. This CDR3 reads CASVIGSYEQYF. The CDR3 DNA reads as TGTGCCAGTGTAATCGGCTCCTACGAGCAGTACTTC. Full variable domain (remainder filled in from reference TRBV2 and TRBJ2-7): EPEVTQTPSHQVTQMGQEVILRCVPISNHLYFYWYRQILGQKVEFLVSFYNNEISEKSEIFDDQFSVERPDGSNFTLKIRSTKLEDSAMYFCASVIGSYEQYFGPGTRLTVT.